The entry below gives a single T cell receptor (beta chain) sequence along with its context. Assay used: immunoSEQ multiplex PCR; TCRdb lists only in-frame clones, some missing. The top ten clones hold more than 1.5% of a sample with 70,000 to 95,000 clones, 94% of them seen once. This entry belongs to a study of T cell changes during pregnancy in multiple sclerosis. Trimming removed 3 bases at V and 1 base at J, with 21 bases between. This CDR3 contains 18 residues. Germline V gene data show CDR1 as SGHTS and CDR2 as YDEGEE. The material was peripheral blood, obtained after pregnancy. This clonotype was sampled from a female donor in good health, enrolled as a control in a pregnancy study. The genes are TRBV5-8 and TRBJ2-3; D is possibly TRBD1 (6 bases). Written as DNA, the CDR3 is TGTGCCAGCAGCTGGGTGGGGGCAGGCAAGCCGGGCACAGATACGCAGTATTTT. This codes for CASSWVGAGKPGTDTQYF.